This note documents a single TCR beta chain sequence. TCR cDNA molecules each had a unique molecular identifier. One entry per CDR3 protein, called by TCRdb with MiXCR from the 5' RACE reads. This table holds over 14,000 distinct CDR3 sequences, 10% to 13% found once. This sample's time point: sample taken at primary tumor resection. Unsorted tumor, nontumor lung tissue or cryopreserved PBMC supplied the whole RNA. Samples were donated by 72 untreated early-stage non-small cell lung cancer patients. These data come from a study of spatial heterogeneity in lung cancer. The sample here was PBMCs, taken at surgery. The source is a female donor with early-stage non-small cell lung cancer.

The CDR3 loop is CASSSSGATNYGYTF. CDR3 nucleotide sequence: TGTGCCAGCAGCTCTTCAGGGGCCACTAACTATGGCTACACCTTC. The chain couples TRBV27 to TRBJ1-2; D is perhaps TRBD1 (6 bases). V shed 6 bases and J shed 0 bases, with 14 bases lying between them. The CDR3 is 15 amino acids. CDR1 and CDR2 (germline): MNHEY, SMNVEV (reference sequence).